These T cell receptor beta chains were read from a single sample in a study of graft-versus-host responses after intestinal transplantation. Some clones are missing from TCRdb's copy, which holds only in-frame ones; the method was immunoSEQ multiplex PCR. Among more than 100,000 clones listed, roughly 93% were seen once. Their antigens remain unidentified. Sequencing used unstimulated CD8+ T cells sorted from spleen or lymph node cells, obtained before intestinal transplant. Receptors were obtained from a human donor who received an intestinal transplant. CDR3s include the opening cysteine and the closing phenylalanine or tryptophan. A D gene is named only where the DNA matches it firmly. Some rows mark clone size as missing; the rest say once, few, many or name a class of expanded clone.

CDR3 length | J gene | V gene | D gene | clone size | CDR3 protein | CDR3 DNA
15 | TRBJ2-1 | TRBV4-1 | TRBD2 | - | CASSTHSGTTDEQFF | TGCGCCAGCAGCACACACTCCGGGACTACGGATGAGCAGTTCTTC
14 | TRBJ2-2 | TRBV10-2 | - | - | CASSESWWSGELFF | TGCGCCAGCAGTGAGTCGTGGTGGTCTGGGGAGCTGTTTTTT
15 | TRBJ2-1 | TRBV19 | TRBD2 | - | CASSTSGGAGNEQFF | TGTGCCAGTAGTACTAGCGGGGGGGCCGGTAATGAGCAGTTCTTC
14 | TRBJ2-1 | TRBV6-6 | - | - | CASSTLEAYNEQFF | TGTGCCAGCAGTACCCTCGAGGCCTACAATGAGCAGTTCTTC
15 | TRBJ1-2 | TRBV13 | - | - | CASSLGPQEGYGYTF | TGTGCCAGCAGCTTAGGTCCCCAGGAGGGTTATGGCTACACCTTC
15 | TRBJ2-3 | TRBV4-1 | TRBD2 | - | CASSQAGGSTDTQYF | TGCGCCAGCAGCCAAGCGGGGGGTAGCACAGATACGCAGTATTTT
13 | TRBJ2-7 | TRBV6-6 | - | few | CASSYSRLAEQYF | TGTGCCAGCAGTTACTCAAGGCTAGCGGAGCAGTACTTC
15 | TRBJ1-2 | TRBV2 | TRBD1 | - | CASRLGQGANYGYTF | TGTGCCAGCAGACTGGGACAGGGGGCTAACTATGGCTACACCTTC
16 | TRBJ2-4 | TRBV10-1 | TRBD2 | - | CASSDSGGPAKNIQYF | TGCGCCAGCAGTGATTCGGGGGGACCGGCCAAAAACATTCAGTACTTC
15 | TRBJ1-2 | TRBV25-1 | - | - | CASSEWGVWIDGYTF | TGTGCCAGCAGTGAATGGGGGGTTTGGATTGATGGCTACACCTTC
13 | TRBJ2-1 | TRBV5-8 | - | - | CAKTGSSYNEQFF | TGTGCCAAAACCGGGAGTTCCTACAATGAGCAGTTCTTC
16 | TRBJ2-7 | TRBV2 | - | - | CASSSDTRQLLYEQYF | TGTGCCAGTTCATCCGATACTCGGCAATTACTCTACGAGCAGTACTTC
17 | TRBJ1-2 | TRBV11-3 | - | - | CASSGTRDRDHFYGYTF | TGTGCCAGCAGCGGAACCCGGGACCGGGACCACTTTTATGGCTACACCTTC
18 | TRBJ1-6 | TRBV7-2 | - | - | CASSPLNGGGGYNSPLHF | TGTGCCAGCAGCCCATTGAACGGGGGCGGAGGGTATAATTCACCCCTCCACTTT
15 | TRBJ2-3 | TRBV5-1 | TRBD2 | - | CASSSGTSGTDTQYF | TGCGCCAGCAGCTCCGGGACTAGCGGCACAGATACGCAGTATTTT
15 | TRBJ1-4 | TRBV19 | - | - | CASSIGFRLEEKLFF | TGTGCCAGTAGTATAGGTTTCCGGCTTGAAGAAAAACTGTTTTTT
15 | TRBJ2-7 | TRBV19 | TRBD1 | - | CASSLDRGGSYEQYF | TGTGCCAGTAGCCTGGACAGGGGTGGCTCCTACGAGCAGTACTTC
18 | TRBJ1-6 | TRBV28 | TRBD1 | once | CASSLGTGESSYNSPLHF | TGTGCCAGCAGTTTAGGGACAGGGGAAAGCTCCTATAATTCACCCCTCCACTTT
15 | TRBJ2-7 | TRBV19 | - | - | CASSLTLGGPYEQYF | TGTGCCAGTAGTCTCACCTTGGGCGGCCCCTACGAGCAGTACTTC
16 | TRBJ2-3 | TRBV7-8 | TRBD2 | once | CASSKEAGGGTDTQYF | TGTGCCAGCAGCAAAGAGGCGGGAGGAGGCACAGATACGCAGTATTTT
14 | TRBJ2-2 | TRBV4-2 | TRBD2 | - | CASRPSGGGGELFF | TGTGCCAGCAGACCTAGCGGGGGTGGCGGGGAGCTGTTTTTT
14 | TRBJ1-5 | TRBV30 | - | - | CAWSVLGTHQPQHF | TGTGCCTGGAGTGTATTGGGTACCCACCAGCCCCAGCATTTT
13 | TRBJ1-1 | TRBV2 | - | - | CASVSNRNTEAFF | TGTGCCAGCGTTTCAAACCGGAACACTGAAGCTTTCTTT
13 | TRBJ1-1 | TRBV14 | - | - | CASSRGDNTEAFF | TGTGCCAGCAGCAGAGGGGATAACACTGAAGCTTTCTTT
15 | TRBJ2-3 | TRBV6-1 | - | - | CASTIDGFVADTQYF | TGTGCCAGCACCATCGATGGGTTTGTTGCAGATACGCAGTATTTT
11 | TRBJ2-7 | TRBV5-4 | - | - | CASSSIYEQYF | TGTGCCAGCAGCTCCATTTACGAGCAGTACTTC
14 | TRBJ1-1 | TRBV5-6 | - | - | CASSLDRVNTEAFF | TGTGCCAGCAGCTTGGACAGGGTGAACACTGAAGCTTTCTTT
16 | TRBJ2-7 | TRBV12-5 | - | - | CASGLVGGKDGYEQYF | TGTGCTAGTGGTTTGGTAGGGGGAAAGGATGGCTACGAGCAGTACTTC
13 | TRBJ2-7 | TRBV4-1 | - | - | CASSHGAAYEQYF | TGCGCCAGCAGCCACGGGGCCGCCTACGAGCAGTACTTC
15 | TRBJ1-2 | TRBV29-1 | TRBD1 | - | CSVEDIGQGNYGYTF | TGCAGCGTTGAAGATATAGGACAGGGTAACTATGGCTACACCTTC
13 | TRBJ1-1 | TRBV9 | - | - | CASSALGDGEAFF | TGTGCCAGCAGCGCCTTGGGGGACGGTGAAGCTTTCTTT
13 | TRBJ2-7 | TRBV2 | - | - | CASSVRGSYEQYF | TGTGCCAGCAGTGTTAGGGGTTCCTACGAGCAGTACTTC
16 | TRBJ1-5 | TRBV7-8 | TRBD1 | - | CASSSATGVRNQPQHF | TGTGCCAGCAGCTCGGCGACAGGGGTGCGCAATCAGCCCCAGCATTTT
12 | TRBJ1-1 | TRBV19 | - | - | CATEGGDTEAFF | TGTGCCACTGAGGGGGGAGACACTGAAGCTTTCTTT
15 | TRBJ2-7 | TRBV4-1 | - | - | CASSQVAGSSYEQYF | TGCGCCAGCAGCCAAGTGGCCGGCAGCTCCTACGAGCAGTACTTC
14 | TRBJ1-1 | TRBV27 | - | once | CASSWGPSNTEAFF | TGTGCCAGCAGTTGGGGACCCTCGAACACTGAAGCTTTCTTT
16 | TRBJ1-5 | TRBV27 | TRBD1 | - | CASSLTAGTAHQPQHF | TGTGCCAGCAGTCTAACCGCCGGGACAGCTCATCAGCCCCAGCATTTT
14 | TRBJ1-2 | TRBV10-3 | - | - | CAISDTAVTYGYTF | TGTGCCATCAGTGACACAGCGGTTACCTATGGCTACACCTTC
12 | TRBJ2-2 | TRBV19 | - | few | CASSYYTGELFF | TGTGCCAGTAGTTACTACACCGGGGAGCTGTTTTTT
14 | TRBJ1-5 | TRBV30 | - | - | CAWSVWGGNQPQHF | TGTGCCTGGAGTGTCTGGGGTGGCAATCAGCCCCAGCATTTT
14 | TRBJ1-2 | TRBV11-2 | - | - | CASSSASTRAGYTF | TGTGCCAGCAGCTCCGCCTCCACCAGGGCTGGCTACACCTTC
15 | TRBJ2-5 | TRBV11-2 | - | once | CASSLGQGLRETQYF | TGTGCCAGCAGCCTGGGGCAGGGTTTAAGAGAGACCCAGTACTTC
13 | TRBJ2-7 | TRBV6-5 | - | - | CASRSPRGYEQYF | TGTGCCAGCAGATCCCCCCGGGGCTACGAGCAGTACTTC
13 | TRBJ1-1 | TRBV5-1 | - | - | CASSYEMNTEAFF | TGCGCCAGCAGCTATGAGATGAACACTGAAGCTTTCTTT
12 | TRBJ2-7 | TRBV5-6 | - | - | CASSPGGYEQYF | TGTGCCAGCAGCCCTGGCGGCTACGAGCAGTACTTC
13 | TRBJ2-2 | TRBV7-7 | - | - | CASSLTVGGELFF | TGTGCCAGCAGCCTTACAGTGGGCGGGGAGCTGTTTTTT
18 | TRBJ1-1 | TRBV5-1 | - | - | CASSLGMLGDTMNTEAFF | TGCGCCAGCAGCTTGGGTATGTTGGGCGACACCATGAACACTGAAGCTTTCTTT
14 | TRBJ2-7 | TRBV27 | - | once | CASSLSGPSYEQYF | TGTGCCAGCAGTTTATCTGGCCCTTCCTACGAGCAGTACTTC
13 | TRBJ2-2 | TRBV7-3 | TRBD2 | - | CASSLGGGAELFF | TGTGCCAGCAGCTTGGGCGGGGGGGCCGAGCTGTTTTTT
14 | TRBJ1-1 | TRBV4-1 | - | few | CASSQQELNTEAFF | TGCGCCAGCAGCCAGCAGGAATTGAACACTGAAGCTTTCTTT
12 | TRBJ2-7 | TRBV30 | - | - | CAWSVLREEQYF | TGTGCCTGGAGTGTACTCCGGGAGGAGCAGTACTTC
13 | TRBJ2-7 | TRBV5-4 | TRBD1 | - | CASSFGTAGEQYF | TGTGCCAGCAGCTTCGGGACAGCCGGCGAGCAGTACTTC
15 | TRBJ1-6 | TRBV5-8 | - | - | CASPGGSSYNSPLHF | TGTGCCAGCCCCGGGGGGAGCTCCTATAATTCACCCCTCCACTTT
16 | TRBJ2-1 | TRBV19 | - | - | CASTLKAGAAYNEQFF | TGTGCCAGTACCTTAAAAGCCGGGGCAGCCTACAATGAGCAGTTCTTC
13 | TRBJ1-2 | TRBV4-2 | - | - | CASSQEEYGGYTF | TGTGCCAGCAGCCAAGAGGAATACGGGGGCTACACCTTC